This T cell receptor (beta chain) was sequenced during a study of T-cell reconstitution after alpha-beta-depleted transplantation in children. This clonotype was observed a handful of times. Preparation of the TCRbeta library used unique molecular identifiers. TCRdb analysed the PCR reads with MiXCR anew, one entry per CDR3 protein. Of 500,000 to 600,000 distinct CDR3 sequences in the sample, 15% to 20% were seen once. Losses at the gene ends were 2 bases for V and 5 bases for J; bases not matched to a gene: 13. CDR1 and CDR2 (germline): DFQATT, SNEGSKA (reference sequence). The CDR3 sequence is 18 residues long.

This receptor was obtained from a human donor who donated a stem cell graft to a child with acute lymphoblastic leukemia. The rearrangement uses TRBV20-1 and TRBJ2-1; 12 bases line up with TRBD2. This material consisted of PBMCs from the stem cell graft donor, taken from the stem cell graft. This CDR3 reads CSARWDPPTSGRNNEQFF. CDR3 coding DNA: TGCAGTGCTAGATGGGACCCTCCGACTAGCGGGAGAAACAATGAGCAGTTCTTC.